This is a list of T cell receptor beta chains from one sample in a study of response to subunit inactivated influenza vaccine. A single record per CDR3 protein comes from TCRdb applying MiXCR to the RT-PCR reads. The profile shows roughly 520,000 distinct CDR3 sequences, roughly 23% of them singletons. This specimen consisted of CD4+ T cells sorted from PBMCs, obtained roughly 5 days after vaccination. The receptors stem from a man aged 45-65 years who received an inactivated influenza vaccine. Both conserved end residues are part of each CDR3. The order of the fields is V gene, J gene, clone size, D gene, CDR3 DNA, CDR3 protein. D genes are given only for firm matches. Clone size, where shown, is once, few, many, or a class for clones that have expanded.

TRBV5-4	TRBJ2-3	.	TRBD2	TGTGCCAGCAGCTTGACGAGACTAGCGGTAGATACGCAGTATTTT	CASSLTRLAVDTQYF
TRBV20-1	TRBJ2-1	.	TRBD2	TGCAGTGCTCGACTAGCGGGACGATTGGACAATGAGCAGTTCTTC	CSARLAGRLDNEQFF
TRBV10-3	TRBJ2-1	.	.	TGTGCCATCAGTGAGTCGTCAGGATCCCTATACAATGAGCAGTTCTTC	CAISESSGSLYNEQFF
TRBV20-1	TRBJ1-1	.	.	TGCAGTGCTAGGAGCACTGAAGCTTTCTTT	CSARSTEAFF
TRBV20-1	TRBJ2-7	few	TRBD1	TGCAGTGCTGTCGGGACAGGTAGCTCCTACGAGCAGTACTTC	CSAVGTGSSYEQYF
TRBV11-2	TRBJ1-1	few	TRBD1	TGTGCCAGCAGCTTACAGGGGGGTAAAACTGAAGCTTTCTTT	CASSLQGGKTEAFF
TRBV4-2	TRBJ2-1	.	.	TGTGCCAGCAGCCAAGGTCCGGGGGGCCAGAACAATGAGCAGTTCTTC	CASSQGPGGQNNEQFF
TRBV6-2/TRBV6-3	TRBJ1-1	.	.	TGTGCCAGCAGTTACGACCTATCGACAGGACTTCTCACTGAAGCTTTCTTT	CASSYDLSTGLLTEAFF
TRBV5-6	TRBJ1-1	few	.	TGTGCCAGCATCTTCGGTACTGAAGCTTTCTTT	CASIFGTEAFF
TRBV20-1	TRBJ2-1	.	TRBD1	TGCAGTGCTAGAGTAGGGGGACAGTATAACAATGAGCAGTTCTTC	CSARVGGQYNNEQFF
TRBV15	TRBJ1-1	.	.	TGTGCCACCAGTCTAGGTATCACTGAAGCTTTCTTT	CATSLGITEAFF
TRBV5-1	TRBJ2-7	few	TRBD2	TGCGCCAGCAGCTTGCGACTAGCGGAATCCTACGAGCAGTACTTC	CASSLRLAESYEQYF
TRBV20-1	TRBJ2-1	few	TRBD2	TGCAGTGCTCGGTCAGGACTAGCGTCGAGCTCCTACAATGAGCAGTTCTTC	CSARSGLASSSYNEQFF
TRBV7-2	TRBJ2-1	few	.	TGTGCCAGCAGCTCTGACTTTAACTCCTACAATGAGCAGTTCTTC	CASSSDFNSYNEQFF
TRBV18	TRBJ2-5	many	.	TGTGCCAGCAGCAGGGAGAGAGAGACCCAGTACTTC	CASSRERETQYF
TRBV20-1	TRBJ2-5	.	.	TGCAGTGCTAGTCGGATCCAAGAGACCCAGTACTTC	CSASRIQETQYF
TRBV3-1	TRBJ2-7	few	.	TGTGCCAGCAGCCTCGACAGGGAGCAGTACTTC	CASSLDREQYF
TRBV15	TRBJ2-1	.	.	TGTGCCACCCTCTACCGGGACTTGCAGTTCTTC	CATLYRDLQFF
TRBV7-8	TRBJ2-5	few	TRBD1	TGTGCCAGCAGCTTAGGTACCATACAGGGGGCCCAAGAGACCCAGTACTTC	CASSLGTIQGAQETQYF
TRBV9	TRBJ2-1	few	.	TGTGCCAGCAGCGTAGAGCTAAGCGGATTGAGTTACAATGAGCAGTTCTTC	CASSVELSGLSYNEQFF
TRBV12-5	TRBJ1-1	.	TRBD1	TGTGCTAGTGGTAACCGGGACAGGGACACTGAAGCTTTCTTT	CASGNRDRDTEAFF
TRBV6-2/TRBV6-3	TRBJ1-5	few	.	TGTGCCAGCAGTTATCTCCTTGGGGAAGGGGGCAATCAGCCCCAGCATTTT	CASSYLLGEGGNQPQHF
TRBV15	TRBJ2-2	few	.	TGTGCCACTACAGAGAAGACACAGTGGAGAACCGGGGAGCTGTTTTTT	CATTEKTQWRTGELFF
TRBV2	TRBJ2-2	.	.	TGTGCCAGCAGTGAAGTCGGGGCAGCGAACACCGGGGAGCTGTTTTTT	CASSEVGAANTGELFF
TRBV20-1	TRBJ2-3	.	.	TGCAGTGCTAGTTTTTCCAGGGGTTACACAGATACGCAGTATTTT	CSASFSRGYTDTQYF
TRBV6-1	TRBJ2-5	few	TRBD1	TGTGCCAGCAGGAGGACAGGGTCGAGCCAAGAGACCCAGTACTTC	CASRRTGSSQETQYF
TRBV27	TRBJ2-1	few	.	TGTGCCAGCAGTTTTGGAAACTCCTACAATGAGCAGTTCTTC	CASSFGNSYNEQFF
TRBV15	TRBJ1-5	many	.	TGTGCCACCAGCAGAGATGCGGGGGACCAGCCCCAGCATTTT	CATSRDAGDQPQHF
TRBV7-9	TRBJ2-5	.	.	TGTGCCAGCAGCTCACCTCCGCTAAGGGCCAGAGAGACCCAGTACTTC	CASSSPPLRARETQYF
TRBV20-1	TRBJ1-2	many	.	TGCAGTGCTAAAGGTTTGGAATATGGCTACACCTTC	CSAKGLEYGYTF
TRBV9	TRBJ2-7	few	.	TGTGCCAGCAGCGCCAGTCCTGTACGCTCCTACGAGCAGTACTTC	CASSASPVRSYEQYF
TRBV11-2	TRBJ1-2	many	.	TGTGCCAGCAGCAGAGCGGACGTCCCTAACTATGGCTACACCTTC	CASSRADVPNYGYTF
TRBV4-3	TRBJ1-1	.	.	TGCGCCAGCAGCCAAGAACCCTCTCTAGGTGAAGCTTTCTTT	CASSQEPSLGEAFF
TRBV20-1	TRBJ2-7	.	TRBD1	TGCAGTGCTCCCACTGGGACAGGGGGACCCTACGAGCAGTACTTC	CSAPTGTGGPYEQYF
TRBV20-1	TRBJ2-2	few	TRBD2	TGCAGTGCTAGAGTCGGCGGGAGGGCTAGGACCGGGGAGCTGTTTTTT	CSARVGGRARTGELFF
TRBV9	TRBJ2-3	.	TRBD1	TGTGCCAGCAGCGTGGTGGGGACAGGGAATCATTTAGCTAGCACAGATACGCAGTATTTT	CASSVVGTGNHLASTDTQYF
TRBV20-1	TRBJ2-5	few	TRBD1	TGCAGTGCTAGTTTGGGGACAGGGGTTACGGAGACCCAGTACTTC	CSASLGTGVTETQYF
TRBV2	TRBJ2-6	many	.	TGTGCCAGCAGTGAAGCGGGCAACTCTGGGGCCAACGTCCTGACTTTC	CASSEAGNSGANVLTF
TRBV5-1	TRBJ2-5	few	TRBD1	TGCGCCAGCAGCTTGGACGGGACAGGACCGGCCGGGGAGACCCAGTACTTC	CASSLDGTGPAGETQYF
TRBV4-1	TRBJ1-1	.	.	TGCGCCAGCAGCCAAGCTCACAAGACATTGAACACTGAAGCTTTCTTT	CASSQAHKTLNTEAFF
TRBV6-2/TRBV6-3	TRBJ1-5	few	.	TGTGCCAGCACCCGGGACGGTAGCAATCAGCCCCAGCATTTT	CASTRDGSNQPQHF
TRBV15	TRBJ2-2	.	.	TGTGCCACCAGCAGGGTTCCCGGGGAGCTGTTTTTT	CATSRVPGELFF
TRBV5-1	TRBJ1-1	.	.	TGCGCCAGCAGCTTGGCGGGGGGAGGGATAGGAATGAACACTGAAGCTTTCTTT	CASSLAGGGIGMNTEAFF
TRBV20-1	TRBJ2-3	.	TRBD1	TGCAGTGCTAGAGGGACAGGGAAAGATACGCAGTATTTT	CSARGTGKDTQYF
TRBV7-2	TRBJ2-1	.	.	TGTGCCAGCAGCTTCTACAGAGCCAGGGAGCAGTTCTTC	CASSFYRAREQFF
TRBV6-1	TRBJ1-1	.	TRBD1	TGTGCCAGCAGCGACAGGGTAATGAGGACTGAAGCTTTCTTT	CASSDRVMRTEAFF
TRBV10-1	TRBJ2-3	few	.	TGCGCCAGCAGTGAGTCGCGAGTAGATACGCAGTATTTT	CASSESRVDTQYF
TRBV5-4	TRBJ1-2	.	TRBD1	TGTGCCAGCTCCGGGACAGGAACTTATGGCTACACCTTC	CASSGTGTYGYTF
TRBV4-3	TRBJ1-2	few	.	TGCGCCAGCAGCCAAGATGAGTACACGGGAACTAACTATGGCTACACCTTC	CASSQDEYTGTNYGYTF
TRBV7-2	TRBJ1-2	few	.	TGTGCCAGCAGCCCCCAAGAGGGTAACTATGGCTACACCTTC	CASSPQEGNYGYTF
TRBV7-2	TRBJ2-5	few	.	TGTGCCAGCAGCTGGGCAAACAGGGTTCCAGAGACCCAGTACTTC	CASSWANRVPETQYF
TRBV29-1	TRBJ1-2	few	.	TGCAGCGTTTGGCACTATGGCTACACCTTC	CSVWHYGYTF
TRBV7-9	TRBJ2-7	few	TRBD2	TGTGCCAGCGGCACTAGCGGAACCTACGAGCAGTACTTC	CASGTSGTYEQYF
TRBV5-1	TRBJ2-7	few	TRBD1	TGCGCCAGCAGGGGGACGGACAGGTCCCTCTACGAGCAGTACTTC	CASRGTDRSLYEQYF
TRBV10-1	TRBJ2-5	.	.	TGCGCCAGGACAGATTCTCCATACCAAGAGACCCAGTACTTC	CARTDSPYQETQYF
TRBV7-2	TRBJ2-3	few	.	TGTGCCAGCAGCTTACTAGCGAGGGGCACAGATACGCAGTATTTT	CASSLLARGTDTQYF
TRBV20-1	TRBJ2-2	few	TRBD1	TGCTGTGCTCGGAATCCCGGGACAGCCAACACCGGGGAGCTGTTTTTT	CCARNPGTANTGELFF
TRBV28	TRBJ2-7	.	TRBD1	TGTGCCAGCTCCGGAGGGACAGGGATCGTTTACGAGCAGTACTTC	CASSGGTGIVYEQYF